The 25 T cell receptor beta chains presented below share a single source sample, sequenced in a study of human versus mouse CDR3 diversity and MHC coevolution. The protocol was immunoSEQ multiplex PCR, while the TCRdb copy is restricted to in-frame clones and leaves out a portion. The sample has fewer than 100,000 clones; 90% to 95% are singletons. Sequences were obtained from naive CD4+ T cells from blood. Subset reported: CD45RO-negative CD62L-positive naive CD4 T cells. The receptors were gathered from a person aged 25 to 69 in good health.

The chain uses TRBV7-3 and TRBJ2-2; 7 bases line up with TRBD2. CDR1 is SGHTA and CDR2 is FQGTGA in the germline V gene. The CDR3 is 16 amino acids. V was clipped by 3 bases and J by 6 bases; unmatched bases: 10. CDR3 region: CASSFLRGIGSGELFF. The DNA for the CDR3 is TGTGCCAGCAGCTTTTTGCGGGGGATAGGCTCCGGGGAGCTGTTTTTT.

This rearrangement joins TRBV5-4 to TRBJ2-5; 10 nucleotides agree with TRBD1. The J call may be in error: the DNA end matches TRBJ2-7 better. Germline V gives CDR1 SGHNT, CDR2 YYREEE (reference sequence). The CDR3 contains 15 residues. CDR3 in DNA: TGTGCCAGCGTAGGGGGAAGGGACAGGGGATACGAGCAGTACTTC. Its protein is CASVGGRDRGYEQYF.

The rearrangement uses TRBV27 and TRBJ2-5, with 9 bases fitting TRBD2. V shed 7 bases and J 7 bases; nucleotides not matched to a gene: 13. Germline CDR1 reads MNHEY; CDR2 reads SMNVEV (reference sequence). The CDR3 consists of 15 residues. The CDR3 here is CASTPLGLAGMTQYF. In DNA form, the CDR3 reads TGTGCCAGCACCCCCCTGGGGCTAGCGGGGATGACCCAGTACTTC.

This chain connects TRBV19 to TRBJ1-2; D is unresolved. From germline, CDR1 is LNHDA and CDR2 SQIVND (reference sequence). The CDR3 contains 13 residues. The ends were cut back, 5 bases at V and 7 bases at J, with 14 bases in the middle. Here the CDR3 DNA reads TGTGCCAGTAGTGCGCTCGGACTGCTTGGCTACACCTTC. Translation gives CASSALGLLGYTF.

This clone was detected a few times. V is TRBV28 and J is TRBJ2-1; no definite D call. The V end was cut by 6 bases, the J end by 0 bases, with 9 bases between. The germline CDR1 and CDR2 sequences are MDHEN and SYDVKM. This CDR3 region has 14 residues. This chain's CDR3 is CASSPPSSYNEQFF. The CDR3 DNA reads as TGTGCCAGCAGCCCCCCCAGCTCCTACAATGAGCAGTTCTTC.

This chain uses TRBV5-1 with TRBJ2-5; 7 positions match TRBD1. CDR1 is SGHRS and CDR2 is YFSETQ in the germline V gene. This CDR3 is built from 14 residues. V dropped 3 bases and J dropped 1; count of bases not matched to a gene: 3. In nucleotides, the CDR3 is TGCGCCAGCAGCTGGGGACAGTTCCAAGAGACCCAGTACTTC. Its protein is CASSWGQFQETQYF.

The chain combines TRBV28 with TRBJ2-1; weak D call: TRBD2 (5 bases). V was trimmed by 6 bases and J by 13 bases, leaving 16 bases between them. Germline lookup yields CDR1 MDHEN and CDR2 SYDVKM. CDR3 size: 12 residues. The chain's CDR3 is CASSRELIYQFF. CDR3 sequence (DNA): TGTGCCAGCAGCCGGGAATTAATTTATCAGTTCTTC.

The count of this clone is one. The chain combines TRBV7-8 with TRBJ2-5, with D perhaps matching TRBD2 (7 bases). The germline V gene has CDR1 SGHVS and CDR2 FQNEAQ. The V and J ends lost 5 bases and 4 bases respectively, with 14 bases between them. The CDR3 loop spans 14 amino acids. DNA of the CDR3: TGTGCCAGCAGCGGGGGGGCTAGCACAGAGACCCAGTACTTC. Encoded protein: CASSGGASTETQYF. Full variable domain (outside the CDR3, taken from reference TRBV7-8 and TRBJ2-5): GAGVSQSPRYKVAKRGQDVALRCDPISGHVSLFWYQQALGQGPEFLTYFQNEAQLDKSGLPSDRFFAERPEGSVSTLKIQRTQQEDSAVYLCASSGGASTETQYFGPGTRLLVL.

V gene TRBV5-1 combines with J gene TRBJ1-2; 9 nucleotides match TRBD1. The CDR3 has 14 amino acids. From germline, CDR1 is SGHRS and CDR2 YFSETQ. With 7 bases clipped from V and 7 bases from J, the junction kept 11 bases outside the gene matches. CDR3 protein: CASAGTGTSLGYTF. CDR3 DNA: TGCGCCAGCGCGGGGACAGGGACGTCTCTTGGCTACACCTTC. The full variable domain, its missing parts supplied by reference TRBV5-1 and TRBJ1-2, is KAGVTQTPRYLIKTRGQQVTLSCSPISGHRSVSWYQQTPGQGLQFLFEYFSETQRNKGNFPGRFSGRQFSNSRSEMNVSTLELGDSALYLCASAGTGTSLGYTFGSGTRLTVV.

V and J are TRBV6-5 and TRBJ1-1; D possibly corresponds to TRBD1 (6 bases). Looked up from germline, CDR1 is MNHEY and CDR2 is SVGAGI. The CDR3 consists of 16 residues. The V and J ends lost 1 base and 0 bases respectively, with 12 bases between them. The CDR3 loop reads CASSYWAGEMNTEAFF. The CDR3 DNA sequence: TGTGCCAGCAGTTACTGGGCAGGGGAGATGAACACTGAAGCTTTCTTT.

The chain joins TRBV9 to TRBJ1-2, with 7 bases fitting TRBD1. In germline, CDR1 is SGDLS, CDR2 YYNGEE. The V gene end was trimmed by 0 bases and the J gene end by 9 bases; junction bases not matched to a gene: 8. CDR3 length: 14 amino acids. CDR3 region: CASSVGDRVSSYTF. The CDR3 DNA sequence: TGTGCCAGCAGCGTAGGCGACAGGGTTTCTAGCTACACCTTC.

The chain joins TRBV7-3 to TRBJ2-3, with D possibly TRBD1 on 5 matching bases. Germline CDR1 reads SGHTA; CDR2 reads FQGTGA. This CDR3 contains 16 residues. Trimming took 5 bases from V and 2 from J, leaving 17 bases between them. CDR3 protein: CASSPPRGAFTDTQYF. The CDR3 nucleotides read TGTGCCAGCAGCCCTCCCCGTGGGGCTTTCACAGATACGCAGTATTTT. Using reference TRBV7-3 and TRBJ2-3 for the parts outside the CDR3, the full variable domain is GAGVSQTPSNKVTEKGKYVELRCDPISGHTALYWYRQSLGQGPEFLIYFQGTGAADDSGLPNDRFFAVRPEGSVSTLKIQRTERGDSAVYLCASSPPRGAFTDTQYFGPGTRLTVL.

The chain employs TRBV7-2 and TRBJ2-7; tentative D call: TRBD2 (5 bases). Trimming pared 3 bases from V and 4 bases from J, leaving 7 bases between. CDR1 and CDR2 from the germline V gene are SGHTA and FQGNSA. The CDR3 totals 12 residues. The CDR3 here is CASSLRAYEQYF. The CDR3 region has the DNA TGTGCCAGCAGCTTGCGGGCATACGAGCAGTACTTC.

This clone has a single count. The chain links TRBV4-2 to TRBJ1-4; D is possibly TRBD1 (6 bases). V dropped 0 bases and J dropped 7 bases, with 12 bases sitting between them. CDR1 is LGHNA and CDR2 is YNFKEQ in the germline V gene. The CDR3 spans 15 residues. CDR3 amino acids: CASSQDGGAGEKLFF. As DNA, the CDR3 is TGTGCCAGCAGCCAAGATGGGGGGGCGGGTGAAAAACTGTTTTTT.

The sample holds a few counts of this clone. The chain couples TRBV5-1 to TRBJ1-4; no clear D gene. V lost 7 bases to trimming and J lost 5 bases, with 18 bases between them. CDR3 length: 15 amino acids. Germline V gene lookup returns CDR1 SGHRS and CDR2 YFSETQ. CDR3 residues: CASAVLPRENEKLFF. In DNA, the CDR3 is TGCGCCAGCGCCGTACTTCCTAGGGAGAATGAAAAACTGTTTTTT.

The J gene is TRBJ2-5, the V gene TRBV6-1, with D possibly matching TRBD2 (5 bases). This CDR3 has 12 amino acids. CDR1 and CDR2 from the germline V gene are MNHNS and SASEGT. With 9 bases removed from V and 1 base from J, the gap between germline ends came to 9 bases. CDR3 sequence reads: CASTGGQETQYF. The CDR3 region has the DNA TGTGCCAGTACTGGAGGCCAAGAGACCCAGTACTTC.

The rearrangement links TRBV5-4 to TRBJ2-7, with 10 bases identical to TRBD1. The V gene end was trimmed by 5 bases and the J gene end by 2 bases; junction bases not matched to a gene: 7. The length of the CDR3 is 15 residues. The germline gives CDR1 SGHNT, CDR2 YYREEE (reference sequence). Written as DNA, the CDR3 is TGTGCCAGCAGTAACCCCGGGACAGGGGCCTACGAGCAGTACTTC. Its translation: CASSNPGTGAYEQYF.

This clone came up once. The V and J genes are TRBV5-4 and TRBJ1-2; 10 bases fit TRBD1. After removal of 0 bases from V and 7 bases from J, the junction contained 6 bases not matched to a gene. CDR3 length: 15 amino acids. Germline assignment: CDR1 SGHNT and CDR2 YYREEE (reference sequence). CDR3 in DNA: TGTGCCAGCAGCTTGGCCAGGGACAGGGGAAGTGGCTACACCTTC. Its translation: CASSLARDRGSGYTF.

This clone was counted a single time. CDR3 DNA sequence: TGTGCCAGCAGCCTACGGGGGGGGAGCTCTGGGGCCAACGTCCTGACTTTC. The encoded protein is CASSLRGGSSGANVLTF. The rearrangement links TRBV7-2 to TRBJ2-6; 8 bases are a match to TRBD2. CDR1 SGHTA and CDR2 FQGNSA come from the germline V gene. J gave up 0 bases and V 5 bases, and 6 bases lay outside the gene matches. There are 17 residues in the CDR3.

V usage is TRBV21-1 and J usage is TRBJ2-7; the table's TRBD1 call for D was not verified on the DNA. TRBV21-1 is described as a pseudogene. The CDR3 has 15 residues. Here the CDR3 reads CASSKGQSNSYEQYF. The CDR3, as DNA: TGTGCCAGCAGCAAAGGACAGTCAAACTCCTACGAGCAGTACTTC.

About this clone: The limits of the CDR3 on the DNA are not certain, so only TCRdb's listed CDR3 is given. The V and J genes are TRBV29-1 and TRBJ2-7; the DNA was not compared with TRBD1, the D call given in the table. The CDR3 region is 11 residues in length, termini included. Germline-derived CDR1 and CDR2 are SQVTM and ANQGSEA. The CDR3 sequence is CSVWGQGAVGF.

This chain joins TRBV18 and TRBJ2-1; possible D gene TRBD1, 6 bases. CDR3 length equals 13 residues. CDR1 and CDR2 (germline): KGHSH, LQKENI. Between the trimmed V and J ends, which lost 6 bases and 3 bases, there was a span of 9 bases. The CDR3, as DNA: TGTGCCAGCTCCGAGGGGGTCTACAATGAGCAGTTCTTC. It yields the protein CASSEGVYNEQFF.

The chain combines TRBV7-2 with TRBJ2-7; no clear D. Trimming removed 1 base at V and 7 bases at J, with 14 bases between. Germline V CDR1 and CDR2: SGHTA, FQGNSA. The CDR3 has 14 residues. Here the CDR3 DNA reads TGTGCCAGCAGCTTAGAGACCTCTGGAGCGGAGCAGTACTTC. It yields the protein CASSLETSGAEQYF.

This clone came up once. This chain joins TRBV4-1 and TRBJ2-7; 7 bases agree with TRBD1. CDR1 MGHRA and CDR2 YSYEKL come from the germline V gene. The J segment lost 3 bases and the V segment lost 1 base, leaving 6 bases of the junction unmatched. CDR3 length equals 15 residues. CDR3: CASSQAGTVNYEQYF. The CDR3 coding sequence is TGCGCCAGCAGCCAAGCCGGGACAGTAAACTACGAGCAGTACTTC.

V and J are TRBV9 and TRBJ2-3, with D unresolved. Germline-derived CDR1 and CDR2 are SGDLS and YYNGEE. The CDR3 is 14 residues long. V was trimmed by 0 bases and J by 6 bases, leaving 11 bases between them. The CDR3, as DNA: TGTGCCAGCAGCGTAGGAGGTAGCTTCGATACGCAGTATTTT. Residues: CASSVGGSFDTQYF. The full variable domain, in which reference TRBV9 and TRBJ2-3 provide the parts outside the CDR3, is DSGVTQTPKHLITATGQRVTLRCSPRSGDLSVYWYQQSLDQGLQFLIQYYNGEERAKGNILERFSAQQFPDLHSELNLSSLELGDSALYFCASSVGGSFDTQYFGPGTRLTVL.